A selection of T cell receptor beta chains follows, all from one sample in a study of PD-L1 blockade in urothelial cancer. Only in-frame clones appear in the TCRdb table, and some are missing; sequencing was by immunoSEQ multiplex PCR. The sample lists 45,000 to 60,000 clones, approximately 78% occurring once. The input for sequencing was PBMCs, taken around atezolizumab (anti-PD-L1) treatment. The receptors originated from a man aged 45-65 years with urothelial cancer. Each CDR3 is given with its conserved first and last residue.

>TRBV19
CASSSRGALGGYEQYF
>TRBV14
CASSQDRNTEAFF
>TRBV11-2
CASRAGTAYGYTF
>TRBV18
CASSPSPDHYEGEKLFF
>TRBV5-1
CASSYGQGVADTQYF
>TRBV7-9
CASSLVLVSGNTIYF
>TRBV6-5
CASSRDRVGQPQHF
>TRBV6-4
CANPNPTGQGNRGPKNIQYF
>TRBV15
CATSRAFNEKLFF
>TRBV6-1
CASSHRGYEQYF
>TRBV29-1
CSERPSSGGLYNEQFF
>TRBV29-1
CSVSEDRQNTEAFF
>TRBV18
CASSPAGGMNTEAFF